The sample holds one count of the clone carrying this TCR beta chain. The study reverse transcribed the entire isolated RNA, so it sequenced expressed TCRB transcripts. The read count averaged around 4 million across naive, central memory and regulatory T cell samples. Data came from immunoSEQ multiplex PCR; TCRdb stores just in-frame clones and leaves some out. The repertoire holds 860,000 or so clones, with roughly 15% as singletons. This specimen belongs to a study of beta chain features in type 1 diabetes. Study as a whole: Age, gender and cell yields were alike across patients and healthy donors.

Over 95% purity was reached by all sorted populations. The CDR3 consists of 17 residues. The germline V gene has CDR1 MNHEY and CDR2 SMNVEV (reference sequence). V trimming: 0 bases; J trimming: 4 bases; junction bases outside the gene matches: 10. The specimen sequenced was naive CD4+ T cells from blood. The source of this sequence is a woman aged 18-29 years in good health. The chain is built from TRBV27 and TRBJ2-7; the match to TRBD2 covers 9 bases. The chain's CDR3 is CASSLSGGRGLIYEQYF. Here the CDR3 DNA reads TGTGCCAGCAGTTTATCGGGCGGGAGGGGTCTTATTTACGAGCAGTACTTC.